A single sample gave rise to the 26 T cell receptor beta chains below, sequenced in a study of T cell repertoires in cytomegalovirus infection. TCRdb reanalysed the reads using MiXCR and keeps one entry per CDR3 protein. The table records some 150,000 distinct CDR3 sequences, 5.5% to 8% of them present only once. Sequencing used PBMCs. The receptor source for this set is a human donor in good health (CMV status not recorded). Some clones in this sample may be carry-over from other donors' samples.

There are many counts of this clonotype. This rearrangement joins TRBV11-2 to TRBJ2-3, with a weak D call TRBD1 (6 bases). Germline V lookup: CDR1 SGHAT, CDR2 FQNNGV. V gave up 1 base and J gave up 1 base, with 12 bases separating them. This CDR3 has 16 amino acids. The CDR3 bases are TGTGCCAGCAGCTTAGCTGGGACACGGGGCACAGATACGCAGTATTTT. Protein sequence: CASSLAGTRGTDTQYF.

This clonotype was counted ten times or more. J is TRBJ1-1 and V is TRBV2; TRBD1 agrees at 7 bases. The CDR3 covers 12 residues. Germline V gives CDR1 SNHLY, CDR2 FYNNEI. V was pared by 8 bases and J by 1 base, with 1 base of the junction left unmatched. This CDR3 is CASQGENTEAFF. Written as DNA, the CDR3 is TGTGCCAGCCAGGGGGAGAACACTGAAGCTTTCTTT.

This clonotype was found many times. The chain employs TRBV7-7 and TRBJ2-6; 8 bases are a match to TRBD2. The CDR3 consists of 16 residues. The J segment lost 0 bases and the V segment lost 8 bases, leaving 6 bases of the junction unmatched. Germline CDR1 reads SSHAT; CDR2 reads FNYEAQ (reference sequence). CDR3 sequence: CASRPGGDSGANVLTF. The CDR3 nucleotides read TGTGCCAGCCGCCCCGGGGGGGACTCTGGGGCCAACGTCCTGACTTTC. The whole variable domain, remainder taken from reference TRBV7-7 and TRBJ2-6, is GAGVSQSPRYKVTKRGQDVTLRCDPISSHATLYWYQQALGQGPEFLTYFNYEAQPDKSGLPSDRFSAERPEGSISTLTIQRTEQRDSAMYRCASRPGGDSGANVLTFGAGSRLTVL.

This chain links TRBV6-6 with TRBJ2-7, with D maybe TRBD2 (6 bases). CDR1 and CDR2 (germline): MNHNY, SVGAGI (reference sequence). The CDR3 runs 13 residues. Trimming took 6 bases from V and 9 from J, leaving 18 bases between them. The CDR3 loop is CASRKGGPTTQYF. The CDR3 nucleotides read TGTGCCAGCAGGAAGGGAGGACCTACGACGCAGTACTTC.

This clonotype was counted ten times or more. This chain links TRBV7-9 with TRBJ1-1; no reliable D call. Germline V gene lookup returns CDR1 SEHNR and CDR2 FQNEAQ (reference sequence). The CDR3 consists of 13 residues. The V and J ends lost 3 bases and 7 bases respectively, with 12 bases between them. CDR3 in amino acids: CASSLGTPNEAFF. The CDR3 coding sequence is TGTGCCAGCAGCTTGGGCACCCCGAATGAAGCTTTCTTT.

The chain employs TRBV27 and TRBJ2-3; TRBD1 agrees at 7 bases. V dropped 4 bases and J dropped 5; count of bases not matched to a gene: 12. Per germline, CDR1 MNHEY and CDR2 SMNVEV (reference sequence). The CDR3 is 16 amino acids. The CDR3 nucleotides read TGTGCCAGCAGTTCCCGACGACAGGGATCAGTAGATACGCAGTATTTT. Translating it yields CASSSRRQGSVDTQYF.

This clonotype was detected ten times or more. V and J are TRBV4-3 and TRBJ1-1; D not certain. Trimming took off 4 bases at V and 0 bases at J, with 6 bases between the two ends. This CDR3 is built from 13 residues. Germline loops: CDR1 LGHNA, CDR2 YSLEER. The CDR3 loop reads CASSRHLNTEAFF. CDR3 DNA: TGCGCCAGCAGCCGGCACCTGAACACTGAAGCTTTCTTT.

This clonotype was seen ten or more times. The chain uses TRBV12-3 or TRBV12-4 and TRBJ2-2; 7 bases agree with TRBD1. The CDR3 sequence is 15 residues long. Trimming removed 5 bases from V and 5 bases from J; junction bases left unmatched: 8. The CDR3 region has the DNA TGTGCCAGCAGTCGGACAGGAGTTTTGACCGGGGAGCTGTTTTTT. Translation gives CASSRTGVLTGELFF.

CDR3: CASSPKAAGRNEQFF. The CDR3 nucleotides read TGTGCCAGTAGTCCCAAAGCGGCAGGGAGGAATGAGCAGTTCTTC. The V and J genes are TRBV19 and TRBJ2-1; D might be TRBD2 (6 bases). The CDR3 is made up of 15 amino acids. V lost 5 bases, J lost 7 bases, and 18 bases lay in between. Germline CDR1 reads LNHDA; CDR2 reads SQIVND (reference sequence). The variable domain in full, completed from reference TRBV19 and TRBJ2-1, reads DGGITQSPKYLFRKEGQNVTLSCEQNLNHDAMYWYRQDPGQGLRLIYYSQIVNDFQKGDIAEGYSVSREKKESFPLTVTSAQKNPTAFYLCASSPKAAGRNEQFFGPGTRLTVL.

The rearrangement links TRBV14 to TRBJ1-1, with unresolved D. This CDR3 has 16 residues. The germline V gene encodes CDR1 SGHDN and CDR2 FVKESK. V lost 3 bases, J lost 5 bases, and 19 bases lay in between. The CDR3 reads CASSHPPRGLGTEAFF. Here the CDR3 DNA reads TGTGCCAGCAGCCACCCGCCCCGGGGTCTAGGAACTGAAGCTTTCTTT. The full variable domain, in which reference TRBV14 and TRBJ1-1 provide the parts outside the CDR3, is EAGVTQFPSHSVIEKGQTVTLRCDPISGHDNLYWYRRVMGKEIKFLLHFVKESKQDESGMPNNRFLAERTGGTYSTLKVQPAELEDSGVYFCASSHPPRGLGTEAFFGQGTRLTVV.

This clonotype was observed at least ten times. This chain connects TRBV7-2 to TRBJ1-1; possibly TRBD1 for D (5 bases). The CDR3 consists of 13 residues. Germline assignment: CDR1 SGHTA and CDR2 FQGNSA. V lost 0 bases and J 6 bases, leaving 8 bases between the germline ends. The CDR3 region is CASSLAPGAEAFF. CDR3 nucleotides: TGTGCCAGCAGCTTAGCTCCGGGGGCTGAAGCTTTCTTT.

This clonotype came up many times. The chain is built from TRBV29-1 and TRBJ2-1; 9 nucleotides line up with TRBD2. V shed 5 bases and J 0 bases; nucleotides not matched to a gene: 14. Germline values: CDR1 SQVTM, CDR2 ANQGSEA. The CDR3 length is 18 residues. CDR3 bases: TGCAGCGTTTACGGGACTAGCCATTCGACCGGCTCCTACAATGAGCAGTTCTTC. Protein product: CSVYGTSHSTGSYNEQFF.

This clonotype appeared many times. The CDR3 protein is CASSLTRGTGELFF. Written as DNA, the CDR3 is TGTGCCAGCAGCCTCACCCGGGGGACCGGGGAGCTGTTTTTT. The chain links TRBV11-2 to TRBJ2-2; perhaps TRBD2 as D (6 bases). The CDR3 loop spans 14 amino acids. CDR1 and CDR2 from the germline V gene are SGHAT and FQNNGV. The V and J ends lost 5 bases and 5 bases respectively, with 12 bases between them.

This clonotype was recorded at least ten times. The gene calls are TRBV7-2 and TRBJ1-5; perhaps TRBD1 as D (6 bases). V lost 3 bases and J lost 6, with 15 bases in between. The V gene's germline CDR1 is SGHTA and CDR2 FQGNSA. This CDR3 contains 15 residues. The CDR3 sequence: CASSLRAGGGQPQHF. As DNA, the CDR3 is TGTGCCAGCAGCTTGCGGGCGGGAGGGGGTCAGCCCCAGCATTTT.

This clonotype has at least ten counts. V and J are TRBV7-2 and TRBJ1-2; unclear D gene. V was trimmed by 1 base and J by 8 bases, leaving 11 bases between them. This CDR3 has 13 amino acids. Germline CDR1 is SGHTA and CDR2 is FQGNSA. CDR3 loop: CASSLVGSGGYTF. The CDR3 DNA is TGTGCCAGCAGCTTAGTGGGGTCCGGCGGCTACACCTTC. Complete variable domain (other parts from reference TRBV7-2 and TRBJ1-2): GAGVSQSPSNKVTEKGKDVELRCDPISGHTALYWYRQSLGQGLEFLIYFQGNSAPDKSGLPSDRFSAERTGGSVSTLTIQRTQQEDSAVYLCASSLVGSGGYTFGSGTRLTVV.

This clonotype was detected ten times or more. The genes are TRBV7-8 and TRBJ1-1, with D hard to call. The CDR3 has 13 residues. CDR1 is SGHVS and CDR2 is FQNEAQ in the germline V gene. V lost 1 base and J lost 6, with 9 bases in between. CDR3 sequence (DNA): TGTGCCAGCAGCTTAGTAATAGGTCCTGAAGCTTTCTTT. It codes for CASSLVIGPEAFF.

With respect to this clonotype: Mismatch with germline at one junction end may stem from a read error. V is TRBV7-2 and J is TRBJ1-2, with D tentatively TRBD1 (5 bases). Germline lookup yields CDR1 SGHTA and CDR2 FQGNSA. CDR3 length: 11 amino acids. Here the CDR3 reads CASSPGGGYNF. Written as DNA, the CDR3 is TGTGCCAGCAGTCCTGGGGGTGGCTACAACTTC.

The chain recombines TRBV7-3 with TRBJ1-2, with D perhaps matching TRBD1 (6 bases). Trimming removed 5 bases from V and 7 bases from J, with 14 bases in between. The CDR3 consists of 13 residues. Germline CDR1 reads SGHTA; CDR2 reads FQGTGA. CDR3 coding DNA: TGTGCCAGCAGCCCGGGCCGGGGGCTTGGCTACACCTTC. Protein sequence: CASSPGRGLGYTF.

This clonotype was counted at least ten times. The chain joins TRBV7-9 to TRBJ2-7; 12 positions match TRBD2. Germline V gene sequence: CDR1 SEHNR, CDR2 FQNEAQ (reference sequence). V lost 5 bases, J lost 9 bases, and 8 bases stayed unmatched. The length of the CDR3 is 14 residues. The CDR3 nucleotides read TGTGCCAGCAGCACGACTAGCGGGGGACCAGGGCAGTACTTC. Its translation is CASSTTSGGPGQYF. The variable domain in full, completed from reference TRBV7-9 and TRBJ2-7, reads DTGVSQNPRHKITKRGQNVTFRCDPISEHNRLYWYRQTLGQGPEFLTYFQNEAQLEKSRLLSDRFSAERPKGSFSTLEIQRTEQGDSAMYLCASSTTSGGPGQYFGPGTRLTVT.

In its sample, this clonotype was seen many times. The chain has TRBV7-8 and TRBJ2-5; 8 bases agree with TRBD2. CDR1 is SGHVS, CDR2 FQNEAQ, per germline. With V trimmed by 5 bases and J by 11 bases, 13 bases remained unmatched. The CDR3 has 14 amino acids. The CDR3: CASSAPRGVLGQYF. The CDR3 nucleotides read TGTGCCAGCAGCGCCCCGCGGGGGGTGTTAGGACAGTACTTC.

This clonotype was counted at least ten times. The CDR3 loop is CASSPWGRGGSPNEQFF. DNA for the CDR3: TGTGCCAGCAGCCCGTGGGGGCGGGGGGGATCTCCTAATGAGCAGTTCTTC. The rearrangement joins TRBV7-2 to TRBJ2-1; 9 bases fit TRBD2. The CDR3 sequence is 17 residues long. J lost 7 bases, V lost 5 bases, and 15 bases had no gene match. The germline gives CDR1 SGHTA, CDR2 FQGNSA. The full variable domain, its missing parts supplied by reference TRBV7-2 and TRBJ2-1, is GAGVSQSPSNKVTEKGKDVELRCDPISGHTALYWYRQSLGQGLEFLIYFQGNSAPDKSGLPSDRFSAERTGGSVSTLTIQRTQQEDSAVYLCASSPWGRGGSPNEQFFGPGTRLTVL.

This clonotype was recorded a few times. The chain has TRBV2 and TRBJ1-5; a weak D match, TRBD1 (5 bases). This CDR3 has 14 residues. V was shortened by 6 bases and J by 0 bases, with 9 bases between the two germline ends. Germline V gene sequence: CDR1 SNHLY, CDR2 FYNNEI. The CDR3 DNA follows: TGTGCCAGCAGCCCTGACAGTAGCAATCAGCCCCAGCATTTT. Amino acid sequence: CASSPDSSNQPQHF.

This clonotype has a handful of counts. V and J are TRBV3-1 and TRBJ2-1; D perhaps matches TRBD2 (6 bases). The CDR3 extends over 14 amino acids. Germline V gives CDR1 LGHDT, CDR2 YNNKEL (reference sequence). Trimming took off 1 base at V and 11 bases at J, with 15 bases between the two ends. CDR3 DNA sequence: TGTGCCAGCAGCCAAGTGATAGGCGGGGAACAGCAGTTCTTC. Residues: CASSQVIGGEQQFF.

This clonotype occurred many times. The chain links TRBV7-2 to TRBJ1-5; 9 bases agree with TRBD1. The CDR3 loop spans 13 amino acids. Germline CDR1 reads SGHTA; CDR2 reads FQGNSA. Trimming cost V 4 bases and J 7 bases; bases outside gene matches: 2. The CDR3 nucleotides read TGTGCCAGCAGCTGGACAGGGGAACAGCCCCAGCATTTT. Its protein product is CASSWTGEQPQHF.

In this sample, this clonotype turned up many times. The chain is built from TRBV7-9 and TRBJ2-3, with D possibly being TRBD1 or TRBD2 (5 bases each). Germline lookup yields CDR1 SEHNR and CDR2 FQNEAQ (reference sequence). V dropped 7 bases and J dropped 2 bases, with 19 bases sitting between them. The CDR3 is 16 amino acids. CDR3 loop: CASTPTGTYDTDTQYF. DNA for the CDR3: TGTGCCAGCACCCCGACCGGGACGTACGACACAGATACGCAGTATTTT. The whole variable domain, remainder taken from reference TRBV7-9 and TRBJ2-3, is DTGVSQNPRHKITKRGQNVTFRCDPISEHNRLYWYRQTLGQGPEFLTYFQNEAQLEKSRLLSDRFSAERPKGSFSTLEIQRTEQGDSAMYLCASTPTGTYDTDTQYFGPGTRLTVL.

In its sample, this clonotype was seen many times. The genes are TRBV7-2 and TRBJ2-3, with D possibly called TRBD1 or TRBD2 (6 bases each). The germline V and J ends were trimmed by 5 bases and 3 bases, with 12 bases remaining between them. The CDR3 has 14 amino acids. The germline V gene has CDR1 SGHTA and CDR2 FQGNSA. CDR3 nucleotide sequence: TGTGCCAGCAGCCGTGGGGGGCGGACAGATACGCAGTATTTT. Its translation is CASSRGGRTDTQYF.